This T cell receptor beta chain was captured in a study of T-cell memory formation after mild COVID-19 (dated by TCRdb to the early 2020s). With regard to the full study: Most TCR sequence clusters were specific to one of the two donors. In a couple of donors, T-cell clones that expanded and contracted after mild COVID-19 were tracked by sequencing TCRalpha and TCRbeta repertoires over time. Two young, previously healthy adult volunteers, one female and one male, were included in the cohort. Results the study describes overall, beyond this receptor: The study included only a couple of mild cases, and larger cohorts that include severe cases with pre-infection samples were judged to be necessary. Some responding clones were detected in pre-infection memory, which suggested that pre-existing cross-reactive memory T cells had joined the SARS-CoV-2 response. Whether the second-wave clones peaking on day 37 were SARS-CoV-2 specific was not confirmed. Balanced CD4/CD8 phenotypes were observed for clones contracting from day 15 to 85, whereas a bias towards CD4+ was observed for a second wave of clones expanding from day 15 to 37. Contracting CD4+ clones turned up mainly in the CM and EM memory subsets, whereas EMRA was where CD8+ clones were enriched.

V gives up 6 bases and J gives up 7 bases, and the segment between their germline ends measures 22 bases. CDR3 length: 15 amino acids, cysteine to valine. Only the CDR3 portion is preserved as DNA: 45 bases, with reading frame beginning at the first base. For CDR1 and CDR2, the germline V gene lists MNHEY and SVGEGT. Comments on this clonotype: Its antigen remains unidentified. Base qualities are not at hand, and no much larger clone is one base apart.

PBMCs were isolated by Ficoll-Paque density gradient centrifugation. The run used an Illumina NovaSeq 6000. cDNA libraries for TCRalpha and TCRbeta were prepared by 5'RACE using constant-segment primers, with sample barcodes and unique molecular identifiers added. Trizol reagent was used to extract RNA from every sample. Library amplification was performed in two PCR steps, and a second sample barcode and Illumina TruSeq adapters were introduced in the second step. Sequencing of the libraries was done on an Illumina NovaSeq, producing 2 x 150 bp paired-end reads. Per the original workflow: Demultiplexing of reads and collapsing into UMI-guided consensus sequences were performed with migec v1.2.7. Using mixcr v2.1.11, the UMI consensuses were aligned to TRA and TRB V and J templates and assembled into clonotypes. Clonotypes were classified as expanded or contracted when called significant by both edgeR and NoisET, with noise models trained on biological replicates. For edgeR calls, the cutoffs were a false discovery rate-adjusted p below 0.01 and a log2 fold-change threshold of 1. As an exploratory analysis of dynamics, max-normalized trajectories of the 1000 most abundant clonotypes were examined with PCA combined with hierarchical clustering. The CD4 or CD8 phenotype of responding clones was assigned using the separately sequenced CD4+ and CD8+ repertoires. TCRdb reanalyzed the raw reads on its own, using fastp at Q25 for trimming and MiXCR for clone calling, and kept in-frame beta chains. Every CDR3 protein is listed once, alongside the most common genes and DNA of its rows. TCRdb, not the original authors, processed these V and J calls. In all, the sample holds a few hundred thousand distinct CDR3 sequences, and approximately 20% of those were seen once. More than 20% of the sample is taken by the ten largest.

The receptor's source is a young man who had mild COVID-19 (a few samples of this study predate the infection). The sample titles of this study are shuffled in the database, so cell type and time point are left out; the donor was told from shared clones. This chain joins TRBV6-2 or TRBV6-3 to TRBJ2-7; TRBD2 might be the D gene, on 5 matching bases. The specimen sequenced was PBMCs or a T cell subset sorted from them (not recorded which). The nucleotides are TGTGCCAGCAGCTCCCCCCCTCGGGGTTTGTGGGAGCAGTACGTC. It translates as CASSSPPRGLWEQYV.